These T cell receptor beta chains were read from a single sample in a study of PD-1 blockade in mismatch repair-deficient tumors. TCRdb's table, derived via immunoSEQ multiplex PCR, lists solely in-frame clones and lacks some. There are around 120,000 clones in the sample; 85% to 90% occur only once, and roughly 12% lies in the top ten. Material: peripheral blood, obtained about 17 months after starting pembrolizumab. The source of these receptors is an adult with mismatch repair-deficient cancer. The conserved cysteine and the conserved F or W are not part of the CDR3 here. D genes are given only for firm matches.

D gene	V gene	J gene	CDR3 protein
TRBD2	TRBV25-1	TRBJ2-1	ASSAGLAGDEQF
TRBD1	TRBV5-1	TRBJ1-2	ASSLVTGGNYGYT
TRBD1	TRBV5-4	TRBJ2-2	ASSSSGGPNTGELF
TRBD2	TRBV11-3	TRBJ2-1	ASSQGPKLAGNNEQF
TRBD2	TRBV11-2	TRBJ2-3	ASSLGLARTDTQY
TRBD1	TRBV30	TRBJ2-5	AWSFLDRPGETQY
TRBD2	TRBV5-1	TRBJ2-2	ASSLLGSGSTVAGELF
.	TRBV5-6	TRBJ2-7	ASSLGMSSYEQY
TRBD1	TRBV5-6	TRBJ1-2	ASSDQGQLNGYT
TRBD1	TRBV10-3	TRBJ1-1	AISDVTGGLSATEAF
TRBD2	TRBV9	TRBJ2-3	ASSVGGGRGTDTQY
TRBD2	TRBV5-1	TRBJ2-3	ASSLLTSGNPTDTQY
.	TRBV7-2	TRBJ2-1	ASSLGTGQRETDEQF
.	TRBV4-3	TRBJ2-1	ASSPTTSSYNEQF
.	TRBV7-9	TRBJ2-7	ASGRGYEQY
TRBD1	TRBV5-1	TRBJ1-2	ASRVRTGPNYGYT
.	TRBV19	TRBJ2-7	ASSDLQGPYEQY
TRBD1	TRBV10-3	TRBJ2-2	AISESRTGGTGELF
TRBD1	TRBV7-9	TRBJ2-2	ASSLGQGTGELF
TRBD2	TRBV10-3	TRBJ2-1	AIMERENSENEQF
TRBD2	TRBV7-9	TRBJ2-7	ATSGTDSYEQY
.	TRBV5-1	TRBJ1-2	ASSPSAYNYGYT
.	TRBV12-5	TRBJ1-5	ASGLVRLGGEFNQPQH
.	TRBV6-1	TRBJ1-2	ARLGHPDGYT
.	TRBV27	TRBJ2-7	ASSLDSGIGSYEQY
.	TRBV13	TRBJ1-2	ASSSGDGRRLTYGYT
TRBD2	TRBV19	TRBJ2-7	ASSMGPAGGYEQY
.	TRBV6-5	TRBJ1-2	ASSYISGFYGYT
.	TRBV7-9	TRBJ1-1	ASSLVPNTEAF
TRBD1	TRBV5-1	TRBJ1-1	ASSSFLITGGAEAF
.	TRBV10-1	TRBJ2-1	ASSPSPGTYNEQF
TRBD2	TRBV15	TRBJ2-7	ATSGTAGSEQY
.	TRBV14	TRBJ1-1	ASSQVRGATEAF
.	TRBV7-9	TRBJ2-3	ASSPEVTDTQY
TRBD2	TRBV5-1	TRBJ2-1	ASSLFGRAGNEQF
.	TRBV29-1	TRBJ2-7	SVAWISSYEQY
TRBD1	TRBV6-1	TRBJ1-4	ASSEVKTGAEKLF
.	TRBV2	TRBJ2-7	ASGHYEQY
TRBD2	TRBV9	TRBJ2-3	ASSVRAGAPDTQY
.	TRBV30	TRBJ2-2	AWTNTGELF
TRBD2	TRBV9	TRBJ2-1	ASSVKLGTSIANEQF
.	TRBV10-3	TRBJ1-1	AITQAEGGPAF
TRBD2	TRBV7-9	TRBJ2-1	ASSLGLADYNEQF
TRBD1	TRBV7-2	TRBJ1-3	ASSLSGTGGIFSGNTIY